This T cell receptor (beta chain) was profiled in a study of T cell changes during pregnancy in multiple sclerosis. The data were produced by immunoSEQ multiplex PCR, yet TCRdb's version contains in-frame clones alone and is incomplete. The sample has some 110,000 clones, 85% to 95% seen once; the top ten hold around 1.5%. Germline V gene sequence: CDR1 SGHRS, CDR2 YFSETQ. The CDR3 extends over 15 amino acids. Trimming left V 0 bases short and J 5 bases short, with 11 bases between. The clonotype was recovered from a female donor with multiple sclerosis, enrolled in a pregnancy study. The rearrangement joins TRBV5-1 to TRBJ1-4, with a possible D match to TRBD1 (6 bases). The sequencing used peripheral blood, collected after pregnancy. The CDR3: CASSLEGGLNEKLFF. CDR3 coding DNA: TGCGCCAGCAGCTTGGAGGGGGGACTAAATGAAAAACTGTTTTTT.